Below are 25 T cell receptor beta chains sequenced from a single sample in a study of T cells in Graves' hyperthyroidism and ophthalmopathy. RNA transcripts provided the source from which TCR beta CDR3 regions were amplified. HTBI primers were employed in a first-round RT-PCR of the TCR CDR3. Each CDR3 protein gets one entry after TCRdb re-called the multiplex PCR reads with MiXCR. This table holds approximately 420,000 distinct CDR3 sequences, roughly an eighth found once. Material: blood. These receptors originate from a woman under 30 with Graves' hyperthyroidism.

This clonotype was detected ten times or more. V and J are TRBV20-1 and TRBJ2-1; 7 positions match TRBD2. Germline V CDR1 and CDR2: DFQATT, SNEGSKA (reference sequence). V shed 4 bases, J shed 9 bases, and the junction held 12 bases outside the gene matches. The CDR3 loop spans 14 amino acids. This chain's CDR3 is CSATGLPLAGEQFF. CDR3 nucleotides: TGCAGTGCTACGGGACTACCCCTGGCGGGTGAGCAGTTCTTC.

CDR3 sequence (DNA): TGCAGTGCTAGATTACAGGGCAATCAGCCCCAGCATTTT. Protein: CSARLQGNQPQHF. J is TRBJ1-5 and V is TRBV20-1, with D tentatively TRBD1 (5 bases). The germline gives CDR1 DFQATT, CDR2 SNEGSKA (reference sequence). Between the trimmed V and J ends, which lost 2 bases and 2 bases, there was a span of 7 bases. The CDR3 is 13 amino acids.

This clonotype was counted ten times or more. This chain uses TRBV28 with TRBJ2-3; tentative D call: TRBD2 (5 bases). Germline V CDR1 and CDR2: MDHEN, SYDVKM. The V and J ends lost 2 bases and 0 bases respectively, with 9 bases between them. The CDR3 loop spans 15 amino acids. The CDR3 loop reads CASSLGAASTDTQYF. The CDR3 DNA sequence: TGTGCCAGCAGTTTAGGAGCGGCTAGCACAGATACGCAGTATTTT. Full variable domain (missing parts from reference TRBV28 and TRBJ2-3): DVKVTQSSRYLVKRTGEKVFLECVQDMDHENMFWYRQDPGLGLRLIYFSYDVKMKEKGDIPEGYSVSREKKERFSLILESASTNQTSMYLCASSLGAASTDTQYFGPGTRLTVL.

As to this clonotype: A much more abundant neighbour one base away suggests this may be a read error. V usage is TRBV20-1 and J usage is TRBJ2-6; 9 bases fit TRBD2. Germline assignment: CDR1 DFQATT and CDR2 SNEGSKA (reference sequence). V shed 5 bases, J shed 2 bases, and the junction held 7 bases outside the gene matches. The CDR3 is made up of 16 amino acids. CDR3 nucleotide sequence: TGCAGTGCTGGAATGGTAGCGGGAGCTGGGGCCAACGTCCTGACTTTC. Protein: CSAGMVAGAGANVLTF.

This clonotype showed up many times. The chain couples TRBV7-9 to TRBJ2-7; D might be TRBD1 or TRBD2, each matching 5 bases. The CDR3 is made up of 14 amino acids. Trimming cost V 5 bases and J 0 bases, with 11 bases left between them. Germline V gene sequence: CDR1 SEHNR, CDR2 FQNEAQ (reference sequence). The DNA for the CDR3 is TGTGCCAGCAGCCCCCGGGACCGCTCCTACGAGCAGTACTTC. Translating gives CASSPRDRSYEQYF.

Written as DNA, the CDR3 is TGCGCCAGCAGCTGGGGACAGCCGTATGAAAAACTGTTTTTT. Amino acids: CASSWGQPYEKLFF. The chain joins TRBV5-1 to TRBJ1-4, with TRBD1 identical over 7 bases. Germline loops: CDR1 SGHRS, CDR2 YFSETQ. Trimming took 3 bases from V and 6 from J; bases not matched to a gene: 5. This CDR3 has 14 residues.

Ten or more counts support this clonotype. This sequence joins TRBV27 and TRBJ2-5; a weak D match, TRBD2 (5 bases). V was cut by 5 bases and J by 2 bases, with 12 bases left in between. Germline CDR1 is MNHEY and CDR2 is SMNVEV (reference sequence). The CDR3 has 14 amino acids. This CDR3 is CASSPPGSQETQYF. The CDR3 DNA reads as TGTGCCAGCAGTCCCCCTGGGAGTCAAGAGACCCAGTACTTC.

This clonotype was counted a few times. The genes are TRBV3-1 and TRBJ2-2, with unresolved D. Looked up from germline, CDR1 is LGHDT and CDR2 is YNNKEL (reference sequence). This CDR3 has 12 amino acids. Between the trimmed V and J ends, which lost 4 bases and 6 bases, there was a span of 6 bases. This chain's CDR3 is CASSPQAGELFF. The CDR3 coding sequence is TGTGCCAGCAGCCCCCAGGCCGGGGAGCTGTTTTTT.

There are many counts of this clonotype. This sequence joins TRBV19 and TRBJ1-2, with D hard to call. Trimming left V 3 bases short and J 1 base short, with 12 bases between. Germline V gives CDR1 LNHDA, CDR2 SQIVND (reference sequence). The CDR3 spans 15 residues. In DNA form, the CDR3 reads TGTGCCAGTAGTATTTACGGATCTCTTAACTATGGCTACACCTTC. As protein: CASSIYGSLNYGYTF.

Comment on this clonotype: A read error may explain this, as a much larger clone is one base away. Because the CDR3 is missing its conserved closing phenylalanine or tryptophan, this is likely a read error. This chain uses TRBV6-1 with TRBJ1-1; no firm D call. Germline V CDR1 and CDR2: MNHNS, SASEGT. Trimming left V 7 bases short and J 2 bases short, with 5 bases between. The CDR3 totals 11 residues. The CDR3 DNA follows: TGTGCCAGCACCCCCAACACTGAAGCTTTCCTT. Its protein product is CASTPNTEAFL.

The chain uses TRBV6-2 or TRBV6-3 and TRBJ1-2, with D perhaps matching TRBD1 (5 bases). The CDR3 consists of 14 residues. Germline CDR1 reads MNHEY; CDR2 reads SVGEGT. V lost 10 bases and J 5 bases, leaving 20 bases between the germline ends. DNA for the CDR3: TGTGCCAACACCCCGCGACAGTCCTTTTATGGCTACACCTTC. Translation: CANTPRQSFYGYTF.

This clonotype came up many times. V is TRBV5-1 and J is TRBJ1-1; TRBD1 aligns across 7 bases. The junction had 12 bases not matched to a gene; V was cut back by 4 bases and J by 0 bases. This CDR3 is built from 17 residues. Per the germline V gene, CDR1 is SGHRS and CDR2 is YFSETQ. CDR3 sequence (DNA): TGCGCCAGCAGCCCTATTGTGACAGGGACCCTGAACACTGAAGCTTTCTTT. Amino acid sequence: CASSPIVTGTLNTEAFF.

In its sample, this clonotype was seen a few times. A clone one base away is much larger, so this may be a read error. The chain combines TRBV27 with TRBJ2-1; a possible D gene is TRBD2 (5 bases). The germline V gene has CDR1 MNHEY and CDR2 SMNVEV (reference sequence). There are 16 residues in the CDR3. The CDR3 sequence is CASSWRPNFAYNGQFF. In nucleotides, the CDR3 is TGTGCCAGCAGTTGGAGGCCTAACTTCGCCTACAATGGGCAGTTCTTC.

The V call is TRBV12-3 or TRBV12-4, the J call TRBJ2-7, with 8 bases that match TRBD1. J was trimmed by 2 bases and V by 6 bases; bases with no gene match: 21. CDR3 length equals 19 residues. For the CDR3, the DNA is TGTGCCAGCAGCACAACCGGGACAGGCTACTACGGCTCCCCCTACGAGCAGTACTTC. Protein product: CASSTTGTGYYGSPYEQYF.

This clonotype occurred many times. The chain joins TRBV7-9 to TRBJ2-1, with a tentative D call TRBD2 (5 bases). The CDR3 runs 15 residues. The germline V gene has CDR1 SEHNR and CDR2 FQNEAQ (reference sequence). Trimming shortened V by 5 bases and J by 6 bases, and 17 bases separated the two germline ends. The CDR3 is CASSTTRATSNEQFF. CDR3 in DNA: TGTGCCAGCAGCACAACTAGGGCCACAAGCAATGAGCAGTTCTTC.

The table lists this clonotype with many counts. This sequence joins TRBV7-9 and TRBJ2-2; unclear D gene. Germline CDR1 SEHNR, CDR2 FQNEAQ (reference sequence). This CDR3 comprises 14 residues. V lost 4 bases and J lost 0, with 6 bases in between. The chain's CDR3 is CASSSYTNTGELFF. Written as DNA, the CDR3 is TGTGCCAGCAGCTCATACACGAACACCGGGGAGCTGTTTTTT.

The table lists this clonotype with a few counts. A much larger clone lies one base from this, so it may be a read error. The chain employs TRBV2 and TRBJ2-5, with 9 bases that match TRBD2. V shed 1 base, J shed 3 bases, and the junction held 6 bases outside the gene matches. The CDR3 contains 16 residues. The germline V gene encodes CDR1 SNHLY and CDR2 FYNNEI. The CDR3 DNA sequence: TGTGCCAGCAGTGAAGAACCGAGACTAGCGGAAGAGACCCAGTACTTC. Translation: CASSEEPRLAEETQYF. The variable domain in full, with the rest retrieved from reference TRBV2 and TRBJ2-5, is EPEVTQTPSHQVTQMGQEVILRCVPISNHLYFYWYRQILGQKVEFLVSFYNNEISEKSEIFDDQFSVERPDGSNFTLKIRSTKLEDSAMYFCASSEEPRLAEETQYFGPGTRLLVL.

This clonotype has a count of ten or more. The chain recombines TRBV5-1 with TRBJ2-3; D possibly corresponds to TRBD2 (6 bases). Trimming took off 1 base at V and 6 bases at J, with 12 bases between the two ends. The length of the CDR3 is 14 residues. Germline assignment: CDR1 SGHRS and CDR2 YFSETQ. CDR3 region: CASSLLVSGDTQYF. The CDR3 bases are TGCGCCAGCAGCTTGTTAGTGAGCGGGGATACGCAGTATTTT.

This clonotype was seen a handful of times. The rearrangement joins TRBV30 to TRBJ2-7; 12 bases align to TRBD2. CDR1 GTSNPN and CDR2 SVGIG come from the germline V gene (reference sequence). The junction had 6 bases not matched to a gene; V was cut back by 5 bases and J by 7 bases. The CDR3 runs 13 residues. CDR3 sequence reads: CAWARTSGDEQYF. The DNA of the CDR3 is TGTGCCTGGGCAAGGACTAGCGGGGATGAGCAGTACTTC.

This clonotype was seen repeatedly, ten times or more. The chain uses TRBV30 and TRBJ2-1; TRBD1 matches at 7 bases. This CDR3 spans 13 amino acids. The germline CDR1 and CDR2 sequences are GTSNPN and SVGIG (reference sequence). V shed 4 bases, J shed 7 bases, and the junction held 7 bases outside the gene matches. CDR3 region: CAWNRGPPNEQFF. CDR3 nucleotide sequence: TGTGCCTGGAACAGGGGCCCCCCTAATGAGCAGTTCTTC.

This clonotype was seen more than once but under ten times. This rearrangement joins TRBV19 to TRBJ2-3; 9 positions match TRBD1. CDR1 and CDR2 (germline): LNHDA, SQIVND (reference sequence). V was clipped by 6 bases and J by 1 base; unmatched bases: 2. The CDR3 is made up of 14 amino acids. CDR3 residues: CASRRDRGTDTQYF. The CDR3 DNA follows: TGTGCCAGTAGGAGGGACAGGGGCACAGATACGCAGTATTTT. Supplemented by reference TRBV19 and TRBJ2-3, the full variable domain reads DGGITQSPKYLFRKEGQNVTLSCEQNLNHDAMYWYRQDPGQGLRLIYYSQIVNDFQKGDIAEGYSVSREKKESFPLTVTSAQKNPTAFYLCASRRDRGTDTQYFGPGTRLTVL.

This clonotype has a count of ten or more. The chain has TRBV2 and TRBJ1-4; no clear D. Germline V gene data show CDR1 as SNHLY and CDR2 as FYNNEI. CDR3 length: 13 amino acids. CDR3 residues: CAAQAFTNEKLFF. Here the CDR3 DNA reads TGTGCAGCGCAGGCGTTCACTAATGAAAAACTGTTTTTT. The variable domain in full, completed from reference TRBV2 and TRBJ1-4, reads EPEVTQTPSHQVTQMGQEVILRCVPISNHLYFYWYRQILGQKVEFLVSFYNNEISEKSEIFDDQFSVERPDGSNFTLKIRSTKLEDSAMYFCAAQAFTNEKLFFGSGTQLSVL.

In regard to this clonotype: This may arise from a read error, as a much more abundant clone is one base away. The chain uses TRBV6-1 and TRBJ2-2, with TRBD2 matching over 14 bases. The CDR3 has 16 residues. Looked up from germline, CDR1 is MNHNS and CDR2 is SASEGT. J lost 7 bases, V lost 6 bases, and 7 bases had no gene match. The CDR3 region has the DNA TGTGCCAGCAGCCCGGGACTAGCGGGAGCCAGCGGGGAGCTGTTTTTT. Translation: CASSPGLAGASGELFF.

This chain links TRBV7-9 with TRBJ2-1; D unclear. This CDR3 is 16 amino acids long. V was clipped by 6 bases and J by 8 bases, with 23 bases between them. Germline CDR1 SEHNR, CDR2 FQNEAQ (reference sequence). CDR3 nucleotides: TGTGCCAGCAGTCTCTTGCCCGACATTAACTCTCATGAGCAGTTCTTC. Its translation is CASSLLPDINSHEQFF. The full variable domain, completed using reference TRBV7-9 and TRBJ2-1, is DTGVSQNPRHKITKRGQNVTFRCDPISEHNRLYWYRQTLGQGPEFLTYFQNEAQLEKSRLLSDRFSAERPKGSFSTLEIQRTEQGDSAMYLCASSLLPDINSHEQFFGPGTRLTVL.

This clonotype was recorded at least ten times. The limits of the CDR3 on the DNA are not certain, so only TCRdb's listed CDR3 is given. The gene calls are TRBV30 and TRBJ1-1. Germline CDR1 and CDR2: GTSNPN and SVGIG (reference sequence). The CDR3 numbers 10 amino acids, ends counted. CDR3 region: CLPYECCAFF.